This T cell receptor (beta chain) was documented in a study of T cell responses to AZD1222 COVID-19 vaccine. In the study overall: Second doses were pooled across both intervals (about 4 or about 12 weeks).

Findings of the study overall: Donors were mostly white British, more females; clonal diversity possibly underestimated. Once two AZD1222 doses were given, Spike-specific TCR breadth and depth went up.

Turning to this clone: What it recognizes is unknown.

The method was immunoSEQ multiplex PCR; TCRdb's version includes in-frame clones alone and lacks a portion of them. The sample consists of 150,000 to 200,000 clones, 88% of them appearing once. From germline, CDR1 is LNHDA and CDR2 SQIVND (reference sequence). The CDR3 runs 14 residues. V was pared by 3 bases and J by 5 bases, with 3 bases of the junction left unmatched. The origin of this receptor is an adult in good health. This chain uses TRBV19 with TRBJ1-3; 8 nucleotides line up with TRBD1. Sequences were derived from peripheral blood, sampled on day 0 of AZD1222 vaccination. The CDR3 bases are TGTGCCAGTAGTATTGGGGACAGGCGAAACACCATATATTTT. Amino acids: CASSIGDRRNTIYF.